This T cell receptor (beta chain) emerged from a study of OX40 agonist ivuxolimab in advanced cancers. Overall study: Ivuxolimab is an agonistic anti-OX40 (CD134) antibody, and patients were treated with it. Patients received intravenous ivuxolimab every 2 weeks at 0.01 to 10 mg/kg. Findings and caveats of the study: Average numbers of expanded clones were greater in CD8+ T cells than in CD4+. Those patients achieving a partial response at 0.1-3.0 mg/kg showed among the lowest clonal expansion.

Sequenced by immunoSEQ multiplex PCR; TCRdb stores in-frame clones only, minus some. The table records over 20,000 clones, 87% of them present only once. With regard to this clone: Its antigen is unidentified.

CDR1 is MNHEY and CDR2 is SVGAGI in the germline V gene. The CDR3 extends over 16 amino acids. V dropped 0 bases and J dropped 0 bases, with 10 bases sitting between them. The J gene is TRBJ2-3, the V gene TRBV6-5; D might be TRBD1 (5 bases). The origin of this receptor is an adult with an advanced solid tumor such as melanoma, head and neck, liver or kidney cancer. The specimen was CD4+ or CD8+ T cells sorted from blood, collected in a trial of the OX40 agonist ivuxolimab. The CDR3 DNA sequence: TGTGCCAGCAGTTACTCGAGCAGGGCTAGCACAGATACGCAGTATTTT. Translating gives CASSYSSRASTDTQYF.